These T cell receptor beta chains were read from a single sample in a study of blood T cell repertoires in COVID-19. Repertoires were generated with immunoSEQ multiplex PCR, while TCRdb's copy carries only in-frame clones and drops some. The repertoire includes more than 100,000 clones, approximately 88% of them detected once, and under 15% sits in the top ten. The sequenced sample consisted of peripheral blood. These receptors were collected from a woman younger than 45 who had recovered from COVID-19. Both conserved end residues are part of each CDR3. A D gene is named only where the DNA matches it firmly. Not every row has a clone size; where given, it reads once, few, many or a size class.

length	V	D	J	size	DNA	CDR3
15	TRBV6-4	.	TRBJ2-1	few	TGTGCCAGCAGTGACTCGAGTCAGGGTGTCAATGAGCAGTTCTTC	CASSDSSQGVNEQFF
13	TRBV19	TRBD2	TRBJ2-1	.	TGTGCCAGTAGCCCCGGACTAGCCTATGAGCAGTTCTTC	CASSPGLAYEQFF
15	TRBV10-3	.	TRBJ1-5	.	TGTGCCATCAGTGAGTCGACCGACAGGAATCAGCCCCAGCATTTT	CAISESTDRNQPQHF
16	TRBV15	.	TRBJ2-6	.	TGTGCCACCAGCAGAGATCGGACTGCTGGGGCCAACGTCCTGACTTTC	CATSRDRTAGANVLTF
14	TRBV5-1	.	TRBJ2-7	.	TGCGCCAGCAGCGTAGGGGGGGCCGACTACGAGCAGTACTTC	CASSVGGADYEQYF
18	TRBV9	TRBD1	TRBJ1-1	.	TGTGCCAGCAGCGTCATCTCGGGACAGGGGTTTATGAACACTGAAGCTTTCTTT	CASSVISGQGFMNTEAFF
14	TRBV11-2	TRBD1	TRBJ2-5	.	TGTGCCAGCAGCTCAGACAGGGGGCTAGAGACCCAGTACTTC	CASSSDRGLETQYF
14	TRBV4-2	.	TRBJ1-1	.	TGTGCCAGCAGCCTAAAAGACTCGAACACTGAAGCTTTCTTT	CASSLKDSNTEAFF
16	TRBV4-2	.	TRBJ2-7	few	TGTGCCAGCAGCCAAGCTTATGCAAGCACGGGGGTCGAGCAGTACTTC	CASSQAYASTGVEQYF
12	TRBV11-1	.	TRBJ2-4	.	TGTGCCAGCAGCTTAGCCGAAAACATTCAGTACTTC	CASSLAENIQYF
15	TRBV19	.	TRBJ2-2	.	TGTGCCAGTAGACGTGCAGGGTTTGGCACCGGGGAGCTGTTTTTT	CASRRAGFGTGELFF
15	TRBV2	.	TRBJ2-7	.	TGTGCCAGCAGCCCCGAATTAGCTCGATTCTACGAGCAGTACTTC	CASSPELARFYEQYF
15	TRBV5-8	.	TRBJ2-1	.	TGTGCCAGCAGCTACGACAGGAGCTCCTACAATGAGCAGTTCTTC	CASSYDRSSYNEQFF
16	TRBV6-2/TRBV6-3	.	TRBJ2-2	.	TGTGCCAGCAGTCGAAACCTTGCTAGTAACACCGGGGAGCTGTTTTTT	CASSRNLASNTGELFF
12	TRBV29-1	TRBD1	TRBJ1-1	.	TGCAGCGCCGGACAGGGGGCGACTGAAGCTTTCTTT	CSAGQGATEAFF
15	TRBV19	.	TRBJ1-3	.	TGTGCCAGTAGTTCCCGGGTTTTCTCTGGAAACACCATATATTTT	CASSSRVFSGNTIYF
15	TRBV9	TRBD2	TRBJ2-1	.	TGTGCCAGCAGCTCCCGGGACTACAACTACAATGAGCAGTTCTTC	CASSSRDYNYNEQFF
16	TRBV27	TRBD1	TRBJ1-2	.	TGTGCCAGCAGTTTAAGGGGACAGGGGGCAAAATATGGCTACACCTTC	CASSLRGQGAKYGYTF
15	TRBV2	.	TRBJ1-2	.	TGTGCCAGCAGTGAGTTTAGCAAGCCTAACTATGGCTACACCTTC	CASSEFSKPNYGYTF
13	TRBV9	.	TRBJ1-1	.	TGTGCCAGCACTCACCCAGGGGAGACTGAAGCTTTCTTT	CASTHPGETEAFF
18	TRBV19	TRBD2	TRBJ2-2	.	TGTGCCAGTAATAATCCGGGACTAGCGGGGATGAACACCGGGGAGCTGTTTTTT	CASNNPGLAGMNTGELFF
14	TRBV6-5	.	TRBJ2-7	.	TGTGCCAGCAGACGGGGGGCAGGCACCTACGAGCAGTACTTC	CASRRGAGTYEQYF
15	TRBV4-1	.	TRBJ2-7	few	TGCGCCAGCAGCCAAACAGGGTGGGATATCTACGAGCAGTACTTC	CASSQTGWDIYEQYF
13	TRBV4-1	.	TRBJ2-7	once	TGCGCCAGCAGCCAGGGCCCCGGCTACGAGCAGTACTTC	CASSQGPGYEQYF
17	TRBV28	TRBD2	TRBJ2-1	.	TGTGCCAGCAGTGCCGGGACTAGCGGGCGCTCCTACAATGAGCAGTTCTTC	CASSAGTSGRSYNEQFF
18	TRBV5-5	.	TRBJ2-7	.	TGTGCCAGCAGCTTGAGAATTCGCGGCCCACCCAATGTCTACGAGCAGTACTTC	CASSLRIRGPPNVYEQYF
16	TRBV20-1	TRBD2	TRBJ2-3	.	TGCAGTGCTAGTAGGTTCGGGCGGGGGGGCACAGATACGCAGTATTTT	CSASRFGRGGTDTQYF
13	TRBV19	TRBD1	TRBJ1-1	.	TGTGCCAGTAGGACAGGGCTGGGCACTGAAGCTTTCTTT	CASRTGLGTEAFF
14	TRBV7-9	.	TRBJ2-3	.	TGTGCCAGCACCAATCTTGAGCACACAGATACGCAGTATTTT	CASTNLEHTDTQYF
16	TRBV19	.	TRBJ1-1	.	TGTGCCAGTAGTACGTACAGGGTTTCAATGAACACTGAAGCTTTCTTT	CASSTYRVSMNTEAFF
18	TRBV25-1	TRBD1	TRBJ2-3	.	TGTGCCAGCAGTGATCCCGCACGCGGGACAGGGGGAGGGGATACGCAGTATTTT	CASSDPARGTGGGDTQYF
12	TRBV29-1	.	TRBJ1-1	.	TGCAGCGTTGTAACAGTGAACACTGAAGCTTTCTTT	CSVVTVNTEAFF
14	TRBV10-3	TRBD1	TRBJ1-1	once	TGTGCCATCAGTGAGGAGGGGGCGGGGACTGAAGCTTTCTTT	CAISEEGAGTEAFF
12	TRBV7-8	.	TRBJ2-1	.	TGTGCCAGCAGCAAGAGGCGGGAAGAGGGGTTCTTC	CASSKRREEGFF
15	TRBV4-1	TRBD2	TRBJ2-7	.	TGCGCCAGCAGCCAGCAGACTAGCGCAACCTACGAGCAGTACTTC	CASSQQTSATYEQYF
18	TRBV7-9	.	TRBJ2-2	.	TGTGCCAGCAGCGAGGGAGAACTTTTCAGGGGTTACACCGGGGAGCTGTTTTTT	CASSEGELFRGYTGELFF
12	TRBV6-6	.	TRBJ2-2	.	TGTGCCAGCACCTCCTTCACCGGGGAGCTGTTTTTT	CASTSFTGELFF
16	TRBV7-9	TRBD1	TRBJ2-7	few	TGTGCCAGCAGCCAGACAGGGATACAGAGCTCCTACGAGCAGTACTTC	CASSQTGIQSSYEQYF
14	TRBV6-5	TRBD1	TRBJ1-1	.	TGTGCCAGCACCCCAGGGGGATTGAACACTGAAGCTTTCTTT	CASTPGGLNTEAFF
15	TRBV4-1	.	TRBJ1-5	.	TGCGCCAGCAGCCAGGGGCCCAATAGCAATCAGCCCCAGCATTTT	CASSQGPNSNQPQHF
11	TRBV7-9	TRBD1	TRBJ1-2	.	TGTGCCAGCGGGACAGAGTATGGCTACACCTTC	CASGTEYGYTF
12	TRBV2	.	TRBJ2-5	.	TGTGCCAGCAGTGGACCAGCAGGGACCCAGTACTTC	CASSGPAGTQYF
16	TRBV10-3	.	TRBJ1-1	.	TGTGCCATCAGTGAGTCCATCGGGTGGAGGGGCACTGAAGCTTTCTTT	CAISESIGWRGTEAFF
15	TRBV27	.	TRBJ1-6	.	TGTGCCAGCAGTCCGTATAGCTCCTATAATTCACCCCTCCACTTT	CASSPYSSYNSPLHF
20	TRBV2	TRBD2	TRBJ2-3	.	TGTGCCAGCCCAAAGGGTGGGGGCCGCGGGACTAGCATGCTCACAGATACGCAGTATTTT	CASPKGGGRGTSMLTDTQYF
15	TRBV18	TRBD1	TRBJ2-7	.	TGTGCCAGCTCACCGACGACAGGGGGCGCGTACGAGCAGTACTTC	CASSPTTGGAYEQYF
15	TRBV7-9	TRBD1	TRBJ1-5	.	TGTGCCAGCAGCTTAGTCGGGACAGGAAATCAGCCCCAGCATTTT	CASSLVGTGNQPQHF
16	TRBV28	TRBD1	TRBJ2-2	.	TGTGCCAGCAGTTTTTCTCGACAGGGGCGGGTCGGGGAGCTGTTTTTT	CASSFSRQGRVGELFF
16	TRBV6-4	.	TRBJ2-1	.	TGTGCCAGCAGTGACAAGGCGGGAAAAAAGCTCAATGAGCAGTTCTTC	CASSDKAGKKLNEQFF
10	TRBV5-6	.	TRBJ2-7	.	TGTGCCAGCGGGGCCGACGAGCAGTACTTC	CASGADEQYF
16	TRBV7-9	TRBD2	TRBJ2-3	.	TGTGCCAGCAGCCCTTCGGGACTAGCAATCACAGATACGCAGTATTTT	CASSPSGLAITDTQYF
15	TRBV2	TRBD2	TRBJ2-5	few	TGTGCCAGCAGTGAAGCTCAAGCGGGAGGAGAGACCCAGTACTTC	CASSEAQAGGETQYF
15	TRBV9	.	TRBJ1-2	.	TGTGCCAGCAGCTTGGAGGACAGCCCTGGCTTCGGCTACACCTTC	CASSLEDSPGFGYTF
13	TRBV29-1	.	TRBJ2-2	.	TGCAGCGGGGGACTGTTACTCACCGGGGAGCTGTTTTTT	CSGGLLLTGELFF
12	TRBV7-5	.	TRBJ2-7	.	TGTGCCAGAAGCGCAGACTCCTACGAGCAGTACTTC	CARSADSYEQYF
18	TRBV10-1	TRBD1	TRBJ1-3	.	TGCGCCAGCAGACATAGATACGAACCGGGACAGTCTGGAAACACCATATATTTT	CASRHRYEPGQSGNTIYF
18	TRBV7-9	TRBD1	TRBJ1-1	once	TGTGCCAGCAGCTTACGGCCCGGACAGGGGGCAATCAACACTGAAGCTTTCTTT	CASSLRPGQGAINTEAFF
17	TRBV4-1	.	TRBJ2-2	.	TGCGCCAGCAGCCAAGAAGGAGGGGCCCTAGGGGCCGGGGAGCTGTTTTTT	CASSQEGGALGAGELFF
15	TRBV11-2	.	TRBJ1-3	.	TGTGCCAGCAGTTCCTCAGGTAGCTCTGGAAACACCATATATTTT	CASSSSGSSGNTIYF
14	TRBV11-2	TRBD1	TRBJ2-5	.	TGTGCCAGCAGCCCCGACAGGGGTGTGGAGACCCAGTACTTC	CASSPDRGVETQYF